This record covers a single T cell receptor beta chain. Its matching antigen is unknown. The data stem from a study of shared clonotypes between healthy human individuals. About the study: Each donor's CD8 memory used one plate, CD8 naive two, each CD4 subset three.

Study results and limitations: The sharing of 4% to 5.5% of naive CD4 clonotypes was seen across a handful of donors.

Germline CDR1 and CDR2: KGHSH and LQKENI. This CDR3 is built from 13 residues. V was pared by 2 bases and J by 1 base, with 5 bases between. The table came from immunoSEQ multiplex PCR; TCRdb's copy has only in-frame clones and leaves some out. The sample holds roughly 1,500,000 clones, approximately 98.5% seen once. The clonotype was recovered from a man aged 25-45 years in good health. Sequences were obtained from naive CD4+ T cells sorted from blood. Regarding subset: CD45RA+ positively selected. V usage is TRBV18 and J usage is TRBJ1-1; D unresolved. The CDR3 is CASSPNSNTEAFF. DNA of the CDR3: TGTGCCAGCTCACCAAACTCGAACACTGAAGCTTTCTTT.